This T cell receptor beta chain derives from a study of vaccination and CD4 T cells after COVID-19. Turning to the study itself: Convalescent participants consisted of six males and four females, two being Hispanic. The stimulating agents, overlapping spike peptides, came from SARS-CoV-2, HCoV-NL63, HCoV-OC43 and HCoV-229E.

Sequencing of cultured CD4+ T cell DNA used the Oncomine TCR Beta short-read assay. TCRdb called the PCR reads again in MiXCR, with one record for every CDR3 protein. The table lists 26,000 or so distinct CDR3 sequences, approximately 39% of them singletons, with 7.2% in the top ten. Only one count was recorded for this clonotype. Its matching antigen is unknown. The ends lost 7 bases at V and 6 bases at J; junction bases unmatched: 10. Germline CDR1 reads SGHRS; CDR2 reads YFSETQ. The CDR3 is 14 amino acids. Treatment defined: approximately nine-day PBMC culture with coronavirus spike peptide pools or control peptides (ViraFEST assay).

The sample taken for sequencing was CD4+ T cells from blood, cultured in vitro. The TCR sequence derives from a human donor who had recovered from COVID-19. This chain joins TRBV5-1 and TRBJ2-1, with 7 positions matching TRBD1. CDR3 region: CASGKDRPANEQFF. The CDR3 DNA is TGCGCCAGCGGTAAGGACAGGCCCGCCAATGAGCAGTTCTTC. Using reference TRBV5-1 and TRBJ2-1 for the parts outside the CDR3, the full variable domain is KAGVTQTPRYLIKTRGQQVTLSCSPISGHRSVSWYQQTPGQGLQFLFEYFSETQRNKGNFPGRFSGRQFSNSRSEMNVSTLELGDSALYLCASGKDRPANEQFFGPGTRLTVL.